The 12 T cell receptor beta chains presented below share a single source sample, sequenced in a study of human T cells and chemical hapten exposure. Sample time point: patch test 1, 2 weeks after DPC sensitization. Noted treatment: therapeutic diphenylcyclopropenone sensitization with weekly scalp DPC. TCRdb passed the RACE reads through MiXCR, listing each CDR3 protein once. The sample consists of 150,000 to 200,000 distinct CDR3 sequences, under 25% of them appearing once. The material was whole blood, obtained in connection with sensitization to the hapten diphenylcyclopropenone (DPC). These receptors all come from a woman aged 50 to 60 with alopecia areata. Some clones in this sample may be carry-over from other donors' samples.

This chain connects TRBV7-8 to TRBJ2-1; D might be TRBD1 (6 bases). The CDR3 has 12 residues. Germline V gene data show CDR1 as SGHVS and CDR2 as FQNEAQ. V dropped 5 bases and J dropped 9 bases, with 11 bases sitting between them. CDR3 protein: CASSQGCGEQFF. Written as DNA, the CDR3 is TGTGCCAGCAGCCAGGGGTGTGGTGAGCAGTTCTTC.

This chain links TRBV7-9 with TRBJ2-1; possibly TRBD2 for D (5 bases). The CDR3 has 14 amino acids. Germline CDR1 reads SEHNR; CDR2 reads FQNEAQ (reference sequence). Trimming took off 4 bases at V and 5 bases at J, with 12 bases between the two ends. The CDR3 bases are TGTGCCAGCAGCTCCGGACTGGATAACAATGAGCAGTTCTTC. Translation gives CASSSGLDNNEQFF.

The J gene is TRBJ1-6, the V gene TRBV5-1; the D gene is possibly TRBD1 (5 bases). Germline CDR1 SGHRS, CDR2 YFSETQ. With 2 bases removed from V and 0 bases from J, the gap between germline ends came to 9 bases. There are 16 residues in the CDR3. CDR3 nucleotides: TGCGCCAGCAGCTTACAGGCCAGCTCCTATAATTCACCCCTCCACTTT. This codes for CASSLQASSYNSPLHF.

The chain couples TRBV27 to TRBJ2-2, with D perhaps TRBD1 (6 bases). This CDR3 has 17 amino acids. Germline lookup yields CDR1 MNHEY and CDR2 SMNVEV (reference sequence). The V and J ends lost 1 base and 8 bases respectively, with 20 bases between them. The CDR3 nucleotides are TGTGCCAGCAGTTTATATGGAGTCGACAGGCTAACTGGGGAGCTGTTTTTT. This translates into CASSLYGVDRLTGELFF.

The V gene is TRBV20-1, the J gene TRBJ1-4, with TRBD1 identical over 7 bases. Germline CDR1 DFQATT, CDR2 SNEGSKA (reference sequence). V dropped 3 bases and J dropped 3; count of bases not matched to a gene: 7. The length of the CDR3 is 15 residues. The CDR3 coding sequence is TGCAGTGCTAGGCTCGGGACAGACTCTAATGAAAAACTGTTTTTT. Protein product: CSARLGTDSNEKLFF.

This clonotype was counted a single time. The genes are TRBV5-1 and TRBJ1-1; D not certain. From germline, CDR1 is SGHRS and CDR2 YFSETQ. This CDR3 has 14 amino acids. V shed 5 bases and J shed 6 bases, with 17 bases lying between them. In DNA, the CDR3 is TGCGCCAGCAGATCCTTAGGGCAAATATCTGAAGCTTTCTTT. This translates into CASRSLGQISEAFF.

This clonotype has just a few counts. V is TRBV7-2 and J is TRBJ2-4; 7 bases map to TRBD1. V lost 1 base, J lost 15 bases, and 6 bases stayed unmatched. The CDR3 runs to 12 residues. Germline values: CDR1 SGHTA, CDR2 FQGNSA. This CDR3 is CASSLDTGVWYF. Here the CDR3 DNA reads TGTGCCAGCAGCTTAGATACAGGGGTTTGGTACTTC.

This chain uses TRBV19 with TRBJ2-1; perhaps TRBD1 as D (5 bases). Deletions cut 2 bases from V and 0 bases from J, with 8 bases between. The germline CDR1 and CDR2 sequences are LNHDA and SQIVND (reference sequence). This CDR3 contains 15 residues. This CDR3 is CASSILRGSYNEQFF. The CDR3 nucleotides are TGTGCCAGTAGTATATTAAGGGGCTCCTACAATGAGCAGTTCTTC.

The sample holds a few counts of this clonotype. The J gene is TRBJ1-1, the V gene TRBV29-1; no firm D call. The germline V gene encodes CDR1 SQVTM and CDR2 ANQGSEA. Deletions cut 6 bases from V and 0 bases from J, with 8 bases between. This CDR3 spans 12 amino acids. The chain's CDR3 is CSVNDMNTEAFF. The CDR3 DNA follows: TGCAGCGTCAATGACATGAACACTGAAGCTTTCTTT.

This clonotype was counted a few times. The gene calls are TRBV20-1 and TRBJ1-5; a weak D match, TRBD1 (6 bases). The germline gives CDR1 DFQATT, CDR2 SNEGSKA (reference sequence). The CDR3 spans 14 residues. V was clipped by 6 bases and J by 5 bases, with 17 bases between them. CDR3 bases: TGCAGTGCCGTCAGGGGAGGGGATGATCAGCCCCAGCATTTT. This codes for CSAVRGGDDQPQHF.

The chain recombines TRBV29-1 with TRBJ1-5; 8 bases match TRBD1. CDR1 and CDR2 from the germline V gene are SQVTM and ANQGSEA. Trimming at V came to 3 bases and at J to 1 base, leaving 2 bases not matched to a gene. This CDR3 spans 14 amino acids. The chain's CDR3 is CSVETGASNQPQHF. The CDR3 nucleotides are TGCAGCGTTGAGACAGGGGCGAGCAATCAGCCCCAGCATTTT.

This clonotype was recorded only once. This rearrangement joins TRBV7-2 to TRBJ2-7, with 9 bases fitting TRBD2. V was pared by 3 bases and J by 4 bases, with 4 bases of the junction left unmatched. The CDR3 totals 14 residues. In germline, CDR1 is SGHTA, CDR2 FQGNSA. CDR3 protein: CASSFPGLAYEQYF. As DNA, the CDR3 is TGTGCCAGCAGCTTTCCGGGACTAGCTTACGAGCAGTACTTC.